This entry is about one T cell receptor (beta chain). What it binds is not known. This entry is derived from a study of Ad26.COV2.S vaccination and SARS-CoV-2 variants. Whole-study results and caveats: Post-vaccination spike-specific CD8+ and CD4+ T cell responses reportedly had substantial breadth.

Sequencing used immunoSEQ multiplex PCR; TCRdb keeps in-frame clones, though not all of them. The table records 350,000 to 450,000 clones, around 92% of them present only once. Treatment reported: 15 to 20 received Ad26.COV2.S at low or high dose, single or two shots; 5 received placebo; per-sample allocation not given. Vaccine and placebo recipients were sampled on day 63 after the first injection. The CDR3 runs 15 residues. Germline CDR1 reads SGHDT; CDR2 reads YYEEEE. V was pared by 4 bases and J by 3 bases, with 17 bases between. The TCR sequence derives from a person aged 18-65 years who received the Ad26.COV2.S COVID-19 vaccine or a placebo. The V gene is TRBV5-6, the J gene TRBJ2-7, with D possibly being TRBD1 or TRBD2 (5 bases each). The sample consisted of peripheral blood, taken in a trial of Ad26.COV2.S vaccine versus placebo. CDR3 in DNA: TGTGCCAGCAGCGCCGGAGGACAAGAAGACTACGAGCAGTACTTC. Translated, it gives CASSAGGQEDYEQYF.